The rows below give T cell receptor beta chains drawn from one sample of a study of human T cells and chemical hapten exposure. MiXCR, applied by TCRdb to the RACE reads, yields one record per CDR3 protein. The data contain tens of thousands of distinct CDR3 sequences, 11% of them singletons. The material was whole blood, obtained in connection with sensitization to the hapten diphenylcyclopropenone (DPC). The receptors here all came from a woman aged 45-65 years with alopecia areata. Some clones in this sample may be carry-over from other donors' samples. CDR3s include the opening cysteine and the closing phenylalanine or tryptophan. D genes are given only for firm matches. Only part of the rows carry a size: once, few, many, or a class if the clone is expanded.

j_call clone_size d_call v_call cdr3_aa cdr3_nt
TRBJ1-1 many - TRBV30 CAWSVASEAFF TGTGCCTGGAGTGTAGCCAGTGAAGCTTTCTTT
TRBJ1-3 - TRBD1 TRBV6-5 CASSRVTGRSGNTIYF TGTGCCAGCAGCCGAGTGACAGGGAGGTCTGGAAACACCATATATTTT
TRBJ2-7 many TRBD2 TRBV29-1 CSHRDGAGEQYF TGCAGCCATAGAGACGGAGCGGGGGAGCAGTACTTC
TRBJ2-3 - - TRBV29-1 CSVRPPGTDTQYF TGCAGCGTTCGCCCGCCGGGGACAGATACGCAGTATTTT
TRBJ2-5 many TRBD1 TRBV5-1 CASSEGQGETQYF TGCGCCAGCAGCGAGGGACAGGGTGAGACCCAGTACTTC
TRBJ2-5 many TRBD1 TRBV4-2 CASSPGQGISEETQYF TGTGCCAGCAGCCCAGGACAGGGCATATCAGAAGAGACCCAGTACTTC
TRBJ2-2 many - TRBV27 CASSSAVLNTGELFF TGTGCCAGCAGTTCAGCGGTACTGAACACCGGGGAGCTGTTTTTT
TRBJ1-5 many - TRBV6-2/TRBV6-3 CASSYSFNQPQHF TGTGCCAGCAGTTACAGTTTTAATCAGCCCCAGCATTTT
TRBJ1-2 few - TRBV11-3 CASSLDGENYGYTF TGTGCCAGCAGCCTAGACGGCGAAAACTATGGCTACACCTTC
TRBJ2-7 many TRBD2 TRBV20-1 CSARDTGGPRGEQYF TGCAGTGCTAGAGATACGGGAGGACCCCGAGGAGAGCAGTACTTC
TRBJ2-7 many - TRBV28 CATTPLYEQYF TGTGCAACCACCCCTCTCTACGAGCAGTACTTC
TRBJ2-5 - - TRBV18 CAGSGLYETQYF TGTGCCGGCTCTGGACTCTACGAGACCCAGTACTTC
TRBJ2-4 - - TRBV6-4 CASRQGQGGGDAKNIQYF TGTGCCAGCAGGCAAGGACAGGGAGGGGGGGACGCCAAAAACATTCAGTACTTC
TRBJ2-7 - - TRBV7-2 CASSLERLYEQYF TGTGCCAGCAGCTTAGAAAGACTCTACGAGCAGTACTTC
TRBJ1-6 few - TRBV27 CASSSVWSPLHF TGTGCCAGCAGTTCAGTGTGGTCACCCCTCCACTTT
TRBJ2-2 - - TRBV9 CASSVGQSNTGELFF TGTGCCAGCAGCGTAGGTCAGAGCAACACCGGGGAGCTGTTTTTT
TRBJ2-1 few TRBD2 TRBV25-1 CASSEYWAGGPDNEQFF TGTGCCAGCAGTGAATATTGGGCGGGAGGGCCTGACAATGAGCAGTTCTTC
TRBJ2-2 many TRBD2 TRBV6-2/TRBV6-3 CAIRAGLNTGELFF TGTGCCATCAGAGCGGGGCTCAACACCGGGGAGCTGTTTTTT
TRBJ1-2 few - TRBV20-1 CSALPGTQNYGYTF TGCAGTGCTCTTCCCGGGACACAGAACTATGGCTACACCTTC
TRBJ2-5 few - TRBV7-8 CASSPAQGETQYF TGTGCCAGCAGCCCTGCCCAAGGAGAGACCCAGTACTTC
TRBJ2-2 many TRBD1 TRBV29-1 CSALRPGGTGELFF TGCAGCGCCCTCCGTCCAGGGGGCACCGGGGAGCTGTTTTTT
TRBJ2-1 few TRBD2 TRBV28 CASTLGAGVGEQFF TGTGCCAGCACGTTGGGAGCGGGAGTCGGAGAGCAGTTCTTC
TRBJ2-3 many TRBD2 TRBV4-2 CASSQESTTSGLTDTQYF TGTGCCAGCAGCCAAGAGTCTACGACTAGCGGTCTCACAGATACGCAGTATTTT
TRBJ2-3 many - TRBV18 CASSPRVASGNYF -
TRBJ2-3 few - TRBV4-3 CASSHSRNTDTQYF TGCGCCAGCAGCCATTCAAGAAACACAGATACGCAGTATTTT
TRBJ2-2 - TRBD2 TRBV11-2 CASTFGASGRHTGELFF TGTGCCAGCACCTTTGGGGCTAGCGGGAGGCACACCGGGGAGCTGTTTTTT
TRBJ2-3 - - TRBV29-1 CSVWISGSTDTQYF TGCAGCGTGTGGATTAGCGGTAGCACAGATACGCAGTATTTT
TRBJ2-3 many - TRBV11-2 CASGFTDTQYF TGTGCCAGCGGATTCACAGATACGCAGTATTTT
TRBJ1-4 - - TRBV9 CASSAGTLSTNEKLFF TGTGCCAGCAGCGCAGGGACATTATCAACTAATGAAAAACTGTTTTTT